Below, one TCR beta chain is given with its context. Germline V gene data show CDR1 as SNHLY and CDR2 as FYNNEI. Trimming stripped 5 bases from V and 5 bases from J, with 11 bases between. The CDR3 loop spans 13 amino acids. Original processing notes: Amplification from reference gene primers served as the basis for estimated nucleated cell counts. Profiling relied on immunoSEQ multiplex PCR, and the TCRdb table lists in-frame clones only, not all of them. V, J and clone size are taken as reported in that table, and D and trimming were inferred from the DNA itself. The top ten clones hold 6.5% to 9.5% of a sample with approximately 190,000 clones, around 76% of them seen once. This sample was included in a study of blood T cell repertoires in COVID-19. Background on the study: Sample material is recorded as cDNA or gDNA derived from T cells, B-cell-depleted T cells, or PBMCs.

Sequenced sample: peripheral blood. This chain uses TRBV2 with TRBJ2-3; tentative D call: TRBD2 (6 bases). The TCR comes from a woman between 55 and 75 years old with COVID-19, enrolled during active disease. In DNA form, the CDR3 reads TGTGCCAGCAGTAAGGGAGGCCGAGATACGCAGTATTTT. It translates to CASSKGGRDTQYF.